The TCR beta chain described here comes from a study of shared clonotypes between healthy human individuals. The material for each subset, its genomic DNA, was split evenly across several immunoSEQ plates. With ten immunoSEQ deep assay plates, unsorted PBMC DNA underwent sequencing. TCRdb's table, derived via immunoSEQ multiplex PCR, lists solely in-frame clones and lacks some. Altogether 500,000 to 650,000 clones are present, around 78% being singletons, with the ten largest covering around 12%. Trimming cost V 5 bases and J 6 bases, with 17 bases left between them. Germline loops: CDR1 SGHTA, CDR2 FQGNSA. This CDR3 contains 14 residues.

The receptor comes from a woman between 40 and 50 years old in good health. Some clones in this sample may be carry-over from other donors' samples. The sample comprised PBMCs. The rearrangement links TRBV7-2 to TRBJ2-7; D is unclear. The DNA of the CDR3 is TGTGCCAGCAGCCCAGACTCAGCGTTAAGCGAGCAGTACTTC. Protein: CASSPDSALSEQYF. Full variable domain (missing parts from reference TRBV7-2 and TRBJ2-7): GAGVSQSPSNKVTEKGKDVELRCDPISGHTALYWYRQSLGQGLEFLIYFQGNSAPDKSGLPSDRFSAERTGGSVSTLTIQRTQQEDSAVYLCASSPDSALSEQYFGPGTRLTVT.